This TCR beta chain is from a study of T-cell memory formation after mild COVID-19. This clonotype has more than one count but fewer than ten. V gave up 4 bases and J gave up 3 bases, with 14 bases separating them. The germline V gene has CDR1 SEHNR and CDR2 FQNEAQ (reference sequence). The CDR3 contains 15 residues. TCRdb re-analysed the 5' RACE reads in MiXCR, keeping a single row per CDR3 protein. The sample records roughly 550,000 distinct CDR3 sequences, roughly 22% being singletons. The origin of this receptor is an adult woman who had mild COVID-19 (a few samples of this study predate the infection). Cell type and time point are not known. The sample taken for sequencing was PBMCs or a T cell subset sorted from them (not recorded which). The gene calls are TRBV7-9 and TRBJ2-3; D gene unclear. The DNA of the CDR3 is TGTGCCAGCAGCTCCGCGCTATTCCTTACAGATACGCAGTATTTT. Its protein is CASSSALFLTDTQYF.